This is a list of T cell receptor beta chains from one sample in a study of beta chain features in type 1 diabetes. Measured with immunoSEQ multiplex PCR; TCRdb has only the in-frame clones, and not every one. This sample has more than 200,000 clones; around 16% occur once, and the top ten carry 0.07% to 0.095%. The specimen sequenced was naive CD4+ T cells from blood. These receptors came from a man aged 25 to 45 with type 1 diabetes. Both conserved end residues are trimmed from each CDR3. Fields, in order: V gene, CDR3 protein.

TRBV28,ASSRTLPPYEQY
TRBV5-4,ASSSGLAGGLNIQY
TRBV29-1,SVRPGTGTYEQY
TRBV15,ATSKGTDHFKSSYEQY
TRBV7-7,ASSLGLAEKVETQY
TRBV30,AWDRETNTEAF
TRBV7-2,ASSRVPGLTAYEQY
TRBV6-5,ASSKQGLGEQF
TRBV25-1,ASSESGTYTNGQY
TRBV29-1,SAGQGSSGANVLT
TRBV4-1,ASSQEGRALEQY
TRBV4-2,ASSPKTAGGLVGTDTQY
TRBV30,AWAGTGVYEQF
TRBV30,AWSVYNEQF
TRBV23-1,ASSRRSSNQPQH
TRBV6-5,ASSYSRGGTDTQY
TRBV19,ASSIGAQGGYNEQF
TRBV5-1,ASSLLAGGANVLT
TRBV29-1,SPPIGQSSDNYGYT
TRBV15,ATSFKGAGGYEQY
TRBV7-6,ASSLVGLDTGELF
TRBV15,ATRQSPANVLT
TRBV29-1,SVLRYKNIQY
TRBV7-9,ASSPGQGAEQETQY
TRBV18,ASSWDASSYNEQF
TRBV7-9,ASSLAGRETQY
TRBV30,AWRRGHQDEQF
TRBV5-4,ASGVRRTDLGEQF
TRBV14,ASSQRAGVEETQY
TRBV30,AWSQGALLRGELF
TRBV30,AWSTGEGNTIY
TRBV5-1,ASSWVPGPQETQY
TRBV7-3,ASSLTDQETQY
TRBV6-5,ASSRGFSSTDTQY
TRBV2,ASSRQGGFANEKLF
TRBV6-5,ASSTDRDVGELF
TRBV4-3,ASSQALSSYEQY
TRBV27,ASSSFPVNEQF
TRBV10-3,AISAQGSAYEQY
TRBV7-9,AGGDSGETQY
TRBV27,ASSLSSGQGIYGYT
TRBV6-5,ASSFSSGTPDIQY